This TCR beta chain derives from a study of early T cells in non-severe SARS-CoV-2 infection. This clonotype occurred many times. The germline CDR1 and CDR2 sequences are DFQATT and SNEGSKA (reference sequence). V shed 6 bases and J shed 6 bases, with 14 bases lying between them. The CDR3 sequence is 13 residues long. One entry per CDR3 protein, called by TCRdb with MiXCR from the 5' RACE reads. Of tens of thousands of distinct CDR3 sequences in the sample, over 10% are singletons; the top ten hold 4.8%. The chain recombines TRBV20-1 with TRBJ2-2; tentatively, D is TRBD2 (6 bases). This TCR was recovered from an adult who was a healthcare worker with PCR-confirmed SARS-CoV-2 infection or an uninfected control (not recorded which). Sequenced input: whole blood. Here the CDR3 DNA reads TGCAGTGCACGTAAACCGGGAGCCGGGGAGCTGTTTTTT. Its protein is CSARKPGAGELFF.